These 26 T cell receptor beta chains were all obtained from the same sample, sequenced in a study of cytomegalovirus exposure and HLA in healthy donors. The PCR had 60 Vbeta and 13 Jbeta primers. Sequenced by immunoSEQ multiplex PCR; TCRdb stores in-frame clones only, minus some. Found here are some 150,000 clones, 75% to 85% of them singletons; the top ten hold roughly 4.9%. Input material: PBMCs. Source of these receptors: a woman aged 18-29 years in good health and CMV-seropositive.

The chain is built from TRBV28 and TRBJ1-4, with TRBD1 matching 7 bases. CDR3 length: 17 amino acids. Germline V lookup: CDR1 MDHEN, CDR2 SYDVKM. Trimming took 2 bases from V and 8 from J; bases not matched to a gene: 14. For the CDR3, the DNA is TGTGCCAGCAGTTTACGGGGGACAGACCCATTAGGGGAAAAACTGTTTTTT. It encodes CASSLRGTDPLGEKLFF.

The chain combines TRBV9 with TRBJ2-1; 9 nucleotides agree with TRBD2. Germline CDR1 reads SGDLS; CDR2 reads YYNGEE. Losses at the gene ends were 4 bases for V and 9 bases for J; bases not matched to a gene: 11. The CDR3 has 15 residues. In nucleotides, the CDR3 is TGTGCCAGCAGCTTCTACGGGCGGGGGGGCGTTGAGCAGTTCTTC. Translated: CASSFYGRGGVEQFF.

This chain connects TRBV10-1 to TRBJ1-5; D gene uncertain. V gave up 8 bases and J gave up 6 bases, with 11 bases separating them. In germline, CDR1 is WNHNN, CDR2 SYGVQD (reference sequence). The length of the CDR3 is 12 residues. The CDR3 spells CASPRFRQPQHF. As DNA, the CDR3 is TGCGCCAGCCCTCGGTTTCGTCAGCCCCAGCATTTT.

The chain has TRBV19 and TRBJ2-3; 9 nucleotides match TRBD1. The CDR3 loop spans 12 amino acids. With V trimmed by 9 bases and J by 5 bases, 3 bases remained unmatched. Germline CDR1 LNHDA, CDR2 SQIVND (reference sequence). The CDR3, as DNA: TGTGCCAGCGGACAGGGGTTAGATACGCAGTATTTT. Translation: CASGQGLDTQYF.

J is TRBJ1-1 and V is TRBV5-6; D remains ambiguous. The CDR3 runs 12 residues. Between the trimmed V and J ends, which lost 1 base and 6 bases, there was a span of 7 bases. Germline V CDR1 and CDR2: SGHDT, YYEEEE. Here the CDR3 reads CASSLRGAEAFF. CDR3 bases: TGTGCCAGCAGCTTGCGGGGTGCTGAAGCTTTCTTT.

The gene calls are TRBV7-7 and TRBJ2-7, with 9 bases identical to TRBD1. Germline V gives CDR1 SSHAT, CDR2 FNYEAQ (reference sequence). Unmatched junction bases numbered 20, after V lost 5 bases and J lost 6 bases. The CDR3 runs to 18 residues. CDR3 in DNA: TGTGCCAGCAGCCACGCACTACGATCCGGGACAGGGCCACCCGAGCAGTACTTC. As protein: CASSHALRSGTGPPEQYF.

The V call is TRBV15, the J call TRBJ1-5, with TRBD1 identical over 7 bases. The CDR3 length is 15 residues. Trimming removed 0 bases from V and 2 bases from J; junction bases left unmatched: 1. Germline V gives CDR1 LNHNV, CDR2 YYDKDF (reference sequence). Here the CDR3 reads CATSRETGGNQPQHF. The CDR3 DNA reads as TGTGCCACCAGCAGAGAAACAGGGGGCAATCAGCCCCAGCATTTT.

This chain links TRBV10-1 with TRBJ1-5; no firm D call. Germline CDR1 is WNHNN and CDR2 is SYGVQD (reference sequence). The CDR3 has 16 residues. Trimming took 2 bases from V and 8 from J, leaving 19 bases between them. CDR3 protein: CASSETLTQEVEPQHF. The CDR3 bases are TGCGCCAGCAGTGAGACCCTCACCCAAGAGGTGGAGCCCCAGCATTTT.

This chain uses TRBV9 with TRBJ2-1; 12 positions agree with TRBD2. J lost 0 bases, V lost 0 bases, and 4 bases had no gene match. This CDR3 is built from 18 residues. Germline-derived CDR1 and CDR2 are SGDLS and YYNGEE. CDR3 protein: CASSVGLAGAYSYNEQFF. DNA for the CDR3: TGTGCCAGCAGCGTAGGACTAGCGGGGGCCTACTCCTACAATGAGCAGTTCTTC.

This sequence joins TRBV2 and TRBJ1-2; 7 bases are shared with TRBD1. This CDR3 is 14 amino acids long. The ends lost 4 bases at V and 5 bases at J; junction bases unmatched: 7. The germline V gene encodes CDR1 SNHLY and CDR2 FYNNEI. For the CDR3, the DNA is TGTGCCAGCAGTGGAAGACAGGGATGGTATGGCTACACCTTC. Its translation is CASSGRQGWYGYTF.

In this sample, this clone turned up a few times. V gene TRBV19 combines with J gene TRBJ1-4; 7 bases match TRBD1. The CDR3 covers 14 residues. The germline V gene has CDR1 LNHDA and CDR2 SQIVND (reference sequence). Trimming cost V 9 bases and J 4 bases; bases outside gene matches: 8. The CDR3 is CASGGQEINEKLFF. The CDR3 DNA reads as TGTGCCAGCGGAGGACAGGAGATTAATGAAAAACTGTTTTTT.

This rearrangement joins TRBV15 to TRBJ1-1, with no clear D. This CDR3 comprises 15 residues. V was cut by 8 bases and J by 0 bases, with 16 bases left in between. Germline values: CDR1 LNHNV, CDR2 YYDKDF (reference sequence). The CDR3 DNA is TGTGCCACCTCTGAGAGGAGCCAGCTGAACACTGAAGCTTTCTTT. Translated, it gives CATSERSQLNTEAFF.

The chain joins TRBV19 to TRBJ2-5; TRBD2 matches at 8 bases. Looked up from germline, CDR1 is LNHDA and CDR2 is SQIVND (reference sequence). The CDR3 extends over 16 amino acids. Germline trimming cut 4 bases from V and 1 base from J; bases unmatched to any gene: 8. DNA of the CDR3: TGTGCCAGTAGTAGATATAGCGGGGCCCTCCAAGAGACCCAGTACTTC. Residues: CASSRYSGALQETQYF.

The genes are TRBV4-1 and TRBJ2-7; no definite D call. Germline lookup yields CDR1 MGHRA and CDR2 YSYEKL. The CDR3 is made up of 16 amino acids. V was clipped by 0 bases and J by 2 bases, with 14 bases between them. The CDR3 here is CASSQDPLTRAYEQYF. CDR3 in DNA: TGCGCCAGCAGCCAAGATCCCTTGACTCGTGCCTACGAGCAGTACTTC.

V is TRBV4-2 and J is TRBJ2-7, with 7 bases aligning to TRBD1. The CDR3 has 15 amino acids. After removal of 1 base from V and 3 bases from J, the junction contained 6 bases not matched to a gene. CDR1 is LGHNA and CDR2 is YNFKEQ in the germline V gene. CDR3 DNA sequence: TGTGCCAGCAGCCAAGCCGGGACAGACTACTACGAGCAGTACTTC. This gives the protein CASSQAGTDYYEQYF.

The chain has TRBV16 and TRBJ2-7; TRBD1 matches 8 bases. In germline, CDR1 is KGHSY, CDR2 FQNENV. CDR3 length equals 15 residues. V shed 6 bases, J shed 3 bases, and the junction held 10 bases outside the gene matches. CDR3 amino acids: CASSHQGASYYEQYF. The DNA for the CDR3 is TGTGCCAGCAGTCACCAGGGGGCTTCTTACTACGAGCAGTACTTC. Combining the CDR3 with reference TRBV16 and TRBJ2-7 gives the whole variable domain GEEVAQTPKHLVRGEGQKAKLYCAPIKGHSYVFWYQQVLKNEFKFLISFQNENVFDETGMPKERFSAKCLPNSPCSLEIQATKLEDSAVYFCASSHQGASYYEQYFGPGTRLTVT.

Written as DNA, the CDR3 is TGTGCCAGCAGCTTAATTGGGGGGGGGCCCGGAGAGACCCAGTACTTC. It yields the protein CASSLIGGGPGETQYF. J is TRBJ2-5 and V is TRBV7-8; D is possibly TRBD2 (7 bases). The CDR3 is 16 amino acids. Germline V gene sequence: CDR1 SGHVS, CDR2 FQNEAQ. Trimming left V 2 bases short and J 4 bases short, with 17 bases between.

This clone was seen only a few times. The chain is built from TRBV28 and TRBJ2-5, with TRBD1 matching over 7 bases. With V trimmed by 7 bases and J by 1 base, 9 bases remained unmatched. The V gene's germline CDR1 is MDHEN and CDR2 SYDVKM. There are 15 residues in the CDR3. This chain's CDR3 is CASNKIRDSQETQYF. In DNA form, the CDR3 reads TGTGCCAGCAACAAGATCCGGGACAGCCAAGAGACCCAGTACTTC.

This sequence joins TRBV28 and TRBJ1-6, with 9 bases fitting TRBD1. CDR3 length: 18 residues. Germline CDR1 is MDHEN and CDR2 is SYDVKM. Germline trimming cut 3 bases from V and 8 bases from J; bases unmatched to any gene: 14. The CDR3 loop is CASSLGLINRGRHSPLHF. In DNA form, the CDR3 reads TGTGCCAGCAGTTTGGGACTTATAAACAGGGGGCGGCATTCACCCCTCCACTTT.

Only a few counts were recorded for this clone. V usage is TRBV9 and J usage is TRBJ2-7; possibly TRBD1 for D (6 bases). Germline CDR1 SGDLS, CDR2 YYNGEE. Trimming left V 0 bases short and J 5 bases short, with 15 bases between. This CDR3 has 15 residues. CDR3 nucleotide sequence: TGTGCCAGCAGCGTAGATTATGGGGGCAAAAACGAGCAGTACTTC. It encodes CASSVDYGGKNEQYF.

The V and J genes are TRBV4-2 and TRBJ2-7; D perhaps matches TRBD2 (6 bases). This CDR3 is built from 14 residues. Trimming left V 4 bases short and J 0 bases short, with 10 bases between. Germline loops: CDR1 LGHNA, CDR2 YNFKEQ. CDR3 protein: CASSREVDSYEQYF. DNA for the CDR3: TGTGCCAGCAGCCGGGAGGTAGACTCCTACGAGCAGTACTTC.

This clone was picked up one time. V gene TRBV7-2 combines with J gene TRBJ2-7, with TRBD2 matching over 7 bases. The V and J ends lost 2 bases and 1 base, in that order; junction bases with no gene match: 11. CDR1 and CDR2 from the germline V gene are SGHTA and FQGNSA. The CDR3 is 17 amino acids. This CDR3 reads CASSLWSGRAGSYEQYF. The CDR3 DNA sequence: TGTGCCAGCAGCTTATGGTCTGGGAGGGCTGGGTCCTACGAGCAGTACTTC. Looking up the rest from reference TRBV7-2 and TRBJ2-7 gives the full variable domain: GAGVSQSPSNKVTEKGKDVELRCDPISGHTALYWYRQSLGQGLEFLIYFQGNSAPDKSGLPSDRFSAERTGGSVSTLTIQRTQQEDSAVYLCASSLWSGRAGSYEQYFGPGTRLTVT.

The J gene is TRBJ1-1, the V gene TRBV30; no clear D gene. Germline loops: CDR1 GTSNPN, CDR2 SVGIG (reference sequence). Trimming took off 0 bases at V and 4 bases at J, with 9 bases between the two ends. The length of the CDR3 is 13 residues. DNA of the CDR3: TGTGCCTGGAGTGTACTGGGAGTCACTGAAGCTTTCTTT. It specifies CAWSVLGVTEAFF.

This rearrangement joins TRBV7-9 to TRBJ1-1; 7 bases map to TRBD1. Germline trimming cut 2 bases from V and 6 bases from J; bases unmatched to any gene: 3. The germline V gene has CDR1 SEHNR and CDR2 FQNEAQ (reference sequence). This CDR3 contains 13 residues. In DNA, the CDR3 is TGTGCCAGCAGCTTAAAAGGGGGCTCTGAAGCTTTCTTT. This encodes CASSLKGGSEAFF.

V and J are TRBV5-1 and TRBJ2-5; D is unclear. Near its end, the DNA agrees better with TRBJ2-7, so the J call may be wrong. The germline CDR1 and CDR2 sequences are SGHRS and YFSETQ. This CDR3 has 13 amino acids. For the CDR3, the DNA is TGCGCCAGCAGCTCCCCCGTCTCACCCGAGCAGTACTTC. The encoded protein is CASSSPVSPEQYF.

The rearrangement uses TRBV5-6 and TRBJ2-5; 14 bases map to TRBD2. The tail of the sequence fits TRBJ2-7 better, so the J call may be wrong. Per the germline V gene, CDR1 is SGHDT and CDR2 is YYEEEE. The CDR3 has 18 amino acids. The CDR3 DNA is TGTGCCAGCAGCTCGGGGACTAGCGGGGGCCCGATCTCCTACGAGCAGTACTTC. Translation: CASSSGTSGGPISYEQYF.